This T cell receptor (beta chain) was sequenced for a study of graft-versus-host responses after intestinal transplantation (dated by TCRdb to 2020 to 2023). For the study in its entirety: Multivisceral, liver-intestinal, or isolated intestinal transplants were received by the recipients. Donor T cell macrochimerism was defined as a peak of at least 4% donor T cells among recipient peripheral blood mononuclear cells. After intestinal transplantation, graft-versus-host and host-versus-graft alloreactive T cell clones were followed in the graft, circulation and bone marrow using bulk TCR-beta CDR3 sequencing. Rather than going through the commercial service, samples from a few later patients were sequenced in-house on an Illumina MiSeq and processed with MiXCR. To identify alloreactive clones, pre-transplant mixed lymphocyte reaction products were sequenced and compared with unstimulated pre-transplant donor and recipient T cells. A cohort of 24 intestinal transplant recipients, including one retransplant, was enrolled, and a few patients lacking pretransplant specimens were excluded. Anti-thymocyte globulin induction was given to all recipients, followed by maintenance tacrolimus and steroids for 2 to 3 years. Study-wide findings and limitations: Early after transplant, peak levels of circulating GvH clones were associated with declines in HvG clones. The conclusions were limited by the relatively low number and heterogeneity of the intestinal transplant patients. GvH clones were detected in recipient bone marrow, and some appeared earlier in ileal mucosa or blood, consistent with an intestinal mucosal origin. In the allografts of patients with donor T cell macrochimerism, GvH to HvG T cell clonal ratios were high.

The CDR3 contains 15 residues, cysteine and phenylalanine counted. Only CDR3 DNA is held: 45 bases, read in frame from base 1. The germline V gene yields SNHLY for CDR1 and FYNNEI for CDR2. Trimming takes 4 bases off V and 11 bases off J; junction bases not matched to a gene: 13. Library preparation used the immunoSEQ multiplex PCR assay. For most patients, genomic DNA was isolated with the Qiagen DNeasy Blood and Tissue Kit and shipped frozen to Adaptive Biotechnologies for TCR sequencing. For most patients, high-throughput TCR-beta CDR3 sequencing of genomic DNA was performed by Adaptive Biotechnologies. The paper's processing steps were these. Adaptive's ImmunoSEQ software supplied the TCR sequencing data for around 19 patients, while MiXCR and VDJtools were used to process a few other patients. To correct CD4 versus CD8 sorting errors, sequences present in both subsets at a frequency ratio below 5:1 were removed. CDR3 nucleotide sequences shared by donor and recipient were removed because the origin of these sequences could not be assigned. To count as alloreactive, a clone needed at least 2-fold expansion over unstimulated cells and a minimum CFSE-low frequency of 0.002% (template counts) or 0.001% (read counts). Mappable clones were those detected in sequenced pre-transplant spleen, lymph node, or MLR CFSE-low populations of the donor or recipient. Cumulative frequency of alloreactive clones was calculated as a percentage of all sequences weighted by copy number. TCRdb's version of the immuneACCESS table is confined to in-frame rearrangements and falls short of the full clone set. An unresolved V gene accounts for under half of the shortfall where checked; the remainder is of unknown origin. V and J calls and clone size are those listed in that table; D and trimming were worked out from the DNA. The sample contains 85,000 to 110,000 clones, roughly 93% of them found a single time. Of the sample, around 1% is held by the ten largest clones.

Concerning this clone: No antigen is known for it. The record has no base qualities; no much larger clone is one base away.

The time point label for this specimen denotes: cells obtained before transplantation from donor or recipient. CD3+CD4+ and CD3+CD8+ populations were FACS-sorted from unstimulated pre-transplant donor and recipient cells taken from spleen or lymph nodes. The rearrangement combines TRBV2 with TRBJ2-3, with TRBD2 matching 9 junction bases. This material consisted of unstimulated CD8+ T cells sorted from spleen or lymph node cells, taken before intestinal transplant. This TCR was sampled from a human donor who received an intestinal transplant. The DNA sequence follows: TGTGCCAGCAGTGTAGGGGCTAGCGGGGACGGGGGGCAGTATTTT. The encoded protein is CASSVGASGDGGQYF.